One and the same sample provided the 26 T cell receptor beta chains below, sequenced in a study of monozygotic twins with inflammatory bowel disease. TCRdb re-analyzed the 5' RACE reads; it lists each CDR3 protein once, without DNA. The sample data list 300,000 to 400,000 distinct CDR3 sequences. The sequencing input was blood. The source of these receptors is a human donor with ulcerative colitis or Crohn's disease, or a healthy co-twin of an affected twin (not recorded which).

The V and J genes are TRBV7-9 and TRBJ1-2; TCRdb lists TRBD1, though no DNA is available to test this call. This CDR3 has 14 amino acids. Germline V gene lookup returns CDR1 SEHNR and CDR2 FQNEAQ (reference sequence). This CDR3 reads CASSPRQGEGGYTF.

V is TRBV20-1 and J is TRBJ1-5. The CDR3 spans 17 residues. Germline CDR1 and CDR2: DFQATT and SNEGSKA (reference sequence). This CDR3 is CSARASVGIAVDQPQHF.

The V and J genes are TRBV7-2 and TRBJ2-4; the D call from TCRdb, TRBD2, cannot be confirmed without DNA. CDR1 and CDR2 from the germline V gene are SGHTA and FQGNSA. This CDR3 region has 13 residues. CDR3 in amino acids: CASSLGGGNMQYF. The whole variable domain, remainder taken from reference TRBV7-2 and TRBJ2-4, is GAGVSQSPSNKVTEKGKDVELRCDPISGHTALYWYRQSLGQGLEFLIYFQGNSAPDKSGLPSDRFSAERTGGSVSTLTIQRTQQEDSAVYLCASSLGGGNMQYFGAGTRLSVL.

The chain joins TRBV6-1 to TRBJ1-5. Germline V gives CDR1 MNHNS, CDR2 SASEGT. This CDR3 has 11 amino acids. CDR3 amino acids: CASSEDGAQHF.

The chain recombines TRBV24-1 with TRBJ2-7; TCRdb designates TRBD1, a call that cannot be tested without DNA. The CDR3 has 16 residues. Germline lookup yields CDR1 KGHDR and CDR2 SFDVKD. The CDR3 sequence: CATSDSRQGPPYEQYF.

The rearrangement uses TRBV5-1 and TRBJ2-7; there is no DNA to check the TCRdb D call of TRBD2. Germline V gene lookup returns CDR1 SGHRS and CDR2 YFSETQ. This CDR3 is 14 amino acids long. CDR3 region: CASSLGRGLDEQYF. Based on the CDR3 plus reference TRBV5-1 and TRBJ2-7, the full variable domain is KAGVTQTPRYLIKTRGQQVTLSCSPISGHRSVSWYQQTPGQGLQFLFEYFSETQRNKGNFPGRFSGRQFSNSRSEMNVSTLELGDSALYLCASSLGRGLDEQYFGPGTRLTVT.

The J gene is TRBJ2-2, the V gene TRBV7-6; the D call of TRBD1 rests on TCRdb alone, since no DNA is present to check it. Germline V gives CDR1 SGHVS, CDR2 FNYEAQ. CDR3 length: 16 amino acids. This CDR3 reads CASSPVGQGRIGELFF. Full variable domain (remainder filled in from reference TRBV7-6 and TRBJ2-2): GAGVSQSPRYKVTKRGQDVALRCDPISGHVSLYWYRQALGQGPEFLTYFNYEAQQDKSGLPNDRFSAERPEGSISTLTIQRTEQRDSAMYRCASSPVGQGRIGELFFGEGSRLTVL.

The chain is built from TRBV4-3 and TRBJ2-3. There are 14 residues in the CDR3. From germline, CDR1 is LGHNA and CDR2 YSLEER. The CDR3 sequence is CASSQNLGTDTQYF.

The chain uses TRBV5-1 and TRBJ2-3; the TCRdb D gene call, TRBD1, has no DNA to confirm it. Germline lookup yields CDR1 SGHRS and CDR2 YFSETQ. The CDR3 loop spans 16 amino acids. CDR3 residues: CASSLGDGANTDTQYF.

V is TRBV7-2 and J is TRBJ2-7; TCRdb gives TRBD2 as the D gene, but with no DNA this cannot be confirmed. The CDR3 is made up of 14 amino acids. Germline V gene lookup returns CDR1 SGHTA and CDR2 FQGNSA. The CDR3 protein is CASSPGREHYEQYF.

The rearrangement links TRBV9 to TRBJ2-7; TCRdb outputs TRBD1, but without DNA this stays unchecked. The CDR3 spans 14 residues. Germline CDR1 is SGDLS and CDR2 is YYNGEE. CDR3 region: CASSRDWGGDEQYF.

V is TRBV28 and J is TRBJ2-1; TCRdb lists TRBD2, though no DNA is available to test this call. The germline V gene has CDR1 MDHEN and CDR2 SYDVKM. The CDR3 contains 15 residues. CDR3 region: CATHALAGGYNEQFF. The full variable domain, rest sourced from reference TRBV28 and TRBJ2-1, is DVKVTQSSRYLVKRTGEKVFLECVQDMDHENMFWYRQDPGLGLRLIYFSYDVKMKEKGDIPEGYSVSREKKERFSLILESASTNQTSMYLCATHALAGGYNEQFFGPGTRLTVL.

The CDR3 spells CASSPEGANSGYEQYF. The genes are TRBV18 and TRBJ2-7; TCRdb names TRBD1, which stays unverified in the absence of DNA. Germline V gene sequence: CDR1 KGHSH, CDR2 LQKENI. CDR3 length equals 16 residues.

J is TRBJ1-2 and V is TRBV5-1; TCRdb lists TRBD1, though no DNA is available to test this call. There are 14 residues in the CDR3. Germline loops: CDR1 SGHRS, CDR2 YFSETQ. CDR3 residues: CASSLDRGRNGYTF.

The chain uses TRBV25-1 and TRBJ1-5; TCRdb designates TRBD1, a call that cannot be tested without DNA. Germline values: CDR1 MGHDK, CDR2 SYGVNS. CDR3 length: 14 residues. Here the CDR3 reads CASSDRGMRQPQHF.

The chain is built from TRBV20-1 and TRBJ2-3. Looked up from germline, CDR1 is DFQATT and CDR2 is SNEGSKA (reference sequence). There are 16 residues in the CDR3. The CDR3 reads CSARDLLASSTDTQYF.

The genes are TRBV20-1 and TRBJ1-2; TCRdb gives TRBD1 as the D gene, but with no DNA this cannot be confirmed. The germline CDR1 and CDR2 sequences are DFQATT and SNEGSKA (reference sequence). The CDR3 consists of 11 residues. The CDR3 loop reads CSASRIGRYTF.

The rearrangement uses TRBV6-2 or TRBV6-3 and TRBJ2-1; TCRdb proposes TRBD1, but this gene call is untestable without DNA. Germline CDR1 is MNHEY and CDR2 is SVGEGT. The length of the CDR3 is 17 residues. The CDR3 reads CASSRPTRDIRYNEQFF.

CDR3 protein: CASSSLFEAKNIQYF. The chain is built from TRBV6-5 and TRBJ2-4; the D call from TCRdb, TRBD2, cannot be confirmed without DNA. Per germline, CDR1 MNHEY and CDR2 SVGAGI. This CDR3 comprises 15 residues.

The rearrangement links TRBV5-6 to TRBJ2-7; without DNA, the TCRdb call of TRBD2 cannot be checked. The germline V gene encodes CDR1 SGHDT and CDR2 YYEEEE. There are 13 residues in the CDR3. The chain's CDR3 is CASSSDYSYEQYF.

The chain joins TRBV6-1 to TRBJ2-7; TCRdb selects TRBD1, and the lack of DNA leaves this call unchecked. CDR1 is MNHNS and CDR2 is SASEGT in the germline V gene. This CDR3 region has 15 residues. Here the CDR3 reads CASRQDRDRVHEQYF.

The V gene is TRBV5-1, the J gene TRBJ2-3. The CDR3 has 13 residues. CDR1 and CDR2 from the germline V gene are SGHRS and YFSETQ. This CDR3 is CATALGTTDTQYF.

The chain joins TRBV19 to TRBJ2-1; the TCRdb call, TRBD1, lacks DNA for checking. This CDR3 comprises 14 residues. Germline V gene lookup returns CDR1 LNHDA and CDR2 SQIVND (reference sequence). CDR3: CASTIGQGAREQFF.

V is TRBV7-9 and J is TRBJ2-5; without DNA, the TCRdb call of TRBD2 cannot be checked. The CDR3 runs 17 residues. CDR1 SEHNR and CDR2 FQNEAQ come from the germline V gene (reference sequence). CDR3 protein: CASSLVGAGVGQETQYF.

This rearrangement joins TRBV28 to TRBJ2-4; TCRdb's D call of TRBD1 is untestable without DNA. This CDR3 has 17 amino acids. CDR1 and CDR2 from the germline V gene are MDHEN and SYDVKM. The CDR3 here is CASSLGRSAQSKNIQYF.

This rearrangement joins TRBV20-1 to TRBJ1-1. Germline V gene sequence: CDR1 DFQATT, CDR2 SNEGSKA (reference sequence). The CDR3 runs 12 residues. The CDR3 protein is CSATRPGGEAFF.